The T cell receptor (beta chain) under discussion was sequenced for a study of blood T cells in healthy people across ages. The V and J ends lost 1 base and 4 bases respectively, with 9 bases between them. Germline CDR1 and CDR2: SGHRS and YFSETQ. CDR3 length: 13 amino acids. A minimum of 7 million PBMCs was isolated per sample. For the second PCR, which ran for roughly 7 to 11 cycles, a sample-barcoded 5' primer and a J-beta primer mix were used. Using its own MiXCR run on the 5' RACE reads, TCRdb lists one record per CDR3 protein. The table has about 1.1 million distinct CDR3 sequences, more than 30% seen once. Study-wide results and caveats: Diversity of TCR beta correlated strongly with naive T cell percentage.

Regarding this clonotype: Its antigen is unknown.

Sequencing input: blood. This sequence was found in a man aged 18 to 35 in good health. This chain uses TRBV5-1 with TRBJ2-7, with D hard to call. The CDR3 here is CASSLRSAYEQYF. CDR3 coding DNA: TGCGCCAGCAGCTTGAGGAGCGCTTACGAGCAGTACTTC.